This T cell receptor (beta chain) was identified in a study of blood T cell repertoires in COVID-19. Measured with immunoSEQ multiplex PCR; TCRdb has only the in-frame clones, and not every one. This sample has about 240,000 clones, with approximately 90% found just once. This CDR3 is built from 14 residues. The V end was cut by 2 bases, the J end by 5 bases, with 10 bases between. CDR1 is SGHRS and CDR2 is YFSETQ in the germline V gene. The sample comprised PBMCs or T cells enriched from blood (not recorded which). The chain is built from TRBV5-1 and TRBJ1-4; D is unclear. This TCR was sampled from a woman in her twenties or thirties with acute COVID-19. As DNA, the CDR3 is TGCGCCAGCAGCTTTGGTGAGCTGAATGAAAAACTGTTTTTT. Translation: CASSFGELNEKLFF.